This is a list of T cell receptor beta chains from one sample in a study of T cell responses to AZD1222 COVID-19 vaccine. Sequenced by immunoSEQ multiplex PCR; TCRdb stores in-frame clones only, minus some. The repertoire includes about 97,000 clones, about 88% of them detected once, and about 17% sits in the top ten. The source was peripheral blood, collected on day 0 of AZD1222 vaccination. These receptors came from an adult in good health. CDR3s include the opening cysteine and the closing phenylalanine or tryptophan. Fields, in order: J gene, D gene, V gene, clone size, CDR3 protein, CDR3 DNA. A D gene is named only where the DNA matches it firmly. Size values are once, few and many counts, or a class for expanded clones, and some rows have none.

J gene: TRBJ2-2
D gene: .
V gene: TRBV19
clone size: .
CDR3 protein: CASSPTGSTGELFF
CDR3 DNA: TGTGCCAGTAGTCCTACAGGCAGCACCGGGGAGCTGTTTTTT

J gene: TRBJ2-7
D gene: .
V gene: TRBV7-9
clone size: .
CDR3 protein: CASSEYREDTYEQYF
CDR3 DNA: TGTGCCAGCAGCGAATACAGGGAGGATACCTACGAGCAGTACTTC

J gene: TRBJ1-2
D gene: TRBD1
V gene: TRBV18
clone size: .
CDR3 protein: CASSHYTGEYTF
CDR3 DNA: TGTGCCAGCTCACATTATACAGGGGAGTACACCTTC

J gene: TRBJ1-1
D gene: TRBD1
V gene: TRBV2
clone size: .
CDR3 protein: CASTMTGEGTVFF
CDR3 DNA: TGTGCCAGCACAATGACAGGGGAGGGGACGGTTTTCTTT

J gene: TRBJ1-2
D gene: TRBD1
V gene: TRBV3-1/TRBV3-2
clone size: .
CDR3 protein: CASSRDRQGRAGGYTF
CDR3 DNA: TGTGCCAGCAGCCGCGACCGACAGGGTAGAGCAGGTGGCTACACCTTC

J gene: TRBJ2-7
D gene: TRBD2
V gene: TRBV9
clone size: .
CDR3 protein: CASSLLAGGYEQYF
CDR3 DNA: TGTGCCAGCAGCCTTTTAGCGGGAGGCTACGAGCAGTACTTC

J gene: TRBJ2-4
D gene: TRBD2
V gene: TRBV29-1
clone size: .
CDR3 protein: CSVEDDTSSGSTNF
CDR3 DNA: TGCAGCGTTGAAGACGATACTTCTAGCGGGAGCACGAACTTC

J gene: TRBJ1-2
D gene: .
V gene: TRBV28
clone size: few
CDR3 protein: CASSDPYGSSRYGYTF
CDR3 DNA: TGTGCCAGCAGTGACCCCTATGGCAGCAGTAGGTATGGCTACACCTTC

J gene: TRBJ1-4
D gene: .
V gene: TRBV10-3
clone size: once
CDR3 protein: CAISPSQGPNEKLFF
CDR3 DNA: TGTGCCATCAGCCCATCGCAGGGCCCCAATGAAAAACTGTTTTTT

J gene: TRBJ2-7
D gene: TRBD2
V gene: TRBV7-2
clone size: .
CDR3 protein: CASSETSGSVGVQYF
CDR3 DNA: TGTGCCAGCAGCGAGACTAGCGGGAGTGTGGGTGTGCAGTACTTC

J gene: TRBJ1-4
D gene: .
V gene: TRBV7-9
clone size: .
CDR3 protein: CASSAGWTYSTNEKLFF
CDR3 DNA: TGTGCCAGCAGCGCCGGTTGGACGTACTCAACTAATGAAAAACTGTTTTTT

J gene: TRBJ1-5
D gene: TRBD1
V gene: TRBV7-9
clone size: .
CDR3 protein: CASSRQGHPPQHF
CDR3 DNA: TGTGCCAGCAGTAGACAGGGACACCCGCCCCAGCATTTT

J gene: TRBJ2-7
D gene: .
V gene: TRBV18
clone size: .
CDR3 protein: CASSPGRRSYEQYF
CDR3 DNA: TGTGCCAGCTCACCTGGTAGGAGGTCCTACGAGCAGTACTTC

J gene: TRBJ1-2
D gene: .
V gene: TRBV14
clone size: .
CDR3 protein: CASSQRSYGYTF
CDR3 DNA: TGTGCCAGCAGCCAACGGAGCTATGGCTACACCTTC

J gene: TRBJ2-1
D gene: TRBD2
V gene: TRBV3-1/TRBV3-2
clone size: .
CDR3 protein: CASSPEGRGGRDNNEQFF
CDR3 DNA: TGTGCCAGCAGCCCCGAAGGGCGGGGCGGGAGGGACAACAATGAGCAGTTCTTC

J gene: TRBJ2-1
D gene: TRBD2
V gene: TRBV7-2
clone size: once
CDR3 protein: CASSLSGGSYNEQFF
CDR3 DNA: TGTGCCAGCAGCTTGAGCGGGGGGTCCTACAATGAGCAGTTCTTC

J gene: TRBJ1-2
D gene: .
V gene: TRBV5-1
clone size: .
CDR3 protein: CASSLETRQTGYTF
CDR3 DNA: TGCGCCAGCAGCTTGGAAACCCGACAGACCGGCTACACCTTC

J gene: TRBJ2-3
D gene: TRBD2
V gene: TRBV10-2
clone size: .
CDR3 protein: CASSVAGDKADTQYF
CDR3 DNA: TGCGCCAGCAGCGTGGCGGGAGACAAGGCAGATACGCAGTATTTT

J gene: TRBJ2-1
D gene: TRBD1
V gene: TRBV5-1
clone size: .
CDR3 protein: CASSVRQGLLNEQFF
CDR3 DNA: TGCGCCAGCAGCGTGCGACAGGGGCTCCTTAATGAGCAGTTCTTC

J gene: TRBJ2-1
D gene: TRBD2
V gene: TRBV4-1
clone size: .
CDR3 protein: CASSPPSAGAYDEQFF
CDR3 DNA: TGCGCCAGCAGCCCCCCGTCAGCGGGAGCTTACGATGAGCAGTTCTTC

J gene: TRBJ2-7
D gene: .
V gene: TRBV10-1
clone size: .
CDR3 protein: CASSDVSGTYEQYF
CDR3 DNA: TGCGCCAGCAGTGATGTTAGCGGAACCTACGAGCAGTACTTC

J gene: TRBJ2-2
D gene: TRBD2
V gene: TRBV28
clone size: .
CDR3 protein: CASSLPSGITPYGELFF
CDR3 DNA: TGTGCCAGCAGTTTACCTAGCGGGATAACCCCCTACGGGGAGCTGTTTTTT

J gene: TRBJ2-2
D gene: .
V gene: TRBV5-1
clone size: .
CDR3 protein: CATSGSFSGELFF
CDR3 DNA: TGCGCCACCTCAGGGAGTTTCTCCGGGGAGCTGTTTTTT

J gene: TRBJ2-1
D gene: .
V gene: TRBV9
clone size: once
CDR3 protein: CASRSGLDNNEQFF
CDR3 DNA: TGTGCCAGCAGATCGGGACTGGACAACAATGAGCAGTTCTTC

J gene: TRBJ1-4
D gene: .
V gene: TRBV19
clone size: .
CDR3 protein: CASSIVGTGAEKLFF
CDR3 DNA: TGTGCCAGTAGTATCGTCGGGACCGGGGCTGAAAAACTGTTTTTT

J gene: TRBJ1-3
D gene: .
V gene: TRBV19
clone size: few
CDR3 protein: CASRTGRTFSGNTIYF
CDR3 DNA: TGTGCCAGTAGGACGGGCCGAACCTTCTCTGGAAACACCATATATTTT

J gene: TRBJ1-4
D gene: TRBD1
V gene: TRBV3-1/TRBV3-2
clone size: .
CDR3 protein: CASSPQGATNEKLFF
CDR3 DNA: TGTGCCAGCAGCCCACAGGGGGCAACTAATGAAAAACTGTTTTTT

J gene: TRBJ2-3
D gene: .
V gene: TRBV29-1
clone size: once
CDR3 protein: CSVEELVDTQYF
CDR3 DNA: TGCAGCGTTGAAGAGCTGGTGGATACGCAGTATTTT

J gene: TRBJ1-5
D gene: .
V gene: TRBV6-5
clone size: once
CDR3 protein: CASSRWRNQPQHF
CDR3 DNA: TGTGCCAGCAGTAGGTGGCGGAATCAGCCCCAGCATTTT

J gene: TRBJ1-4
D gene: .
V gene: TRBV30
clone size: once
CDR3 protein: CAWSVGEKLFF
CDR3 DNA: TGTGCCTGGAGTGTAGGTGAAAAACTGTTTTTT

J gene: TRBJ2-7
D gene: .
V gene: TRBV5-8
clone size: .
CDR3 protein: CASSRVWGNGIGYEQYF
CDR3 DNA: TGTGCCAGCAGCCGCGTTTGGGGGAACGGTATAGGCTACGAGCAGTACTTC

J gene: TRBJ2-5
D gene: .
V gene: TRBV5-6
clone size: .
CDR3 protein: CASSSSGAETQYF
CDR3 DNA: .

J gene: TRBJ2-5
D gene: .
V gene: TRBV12-3/TRBV12-4
clone size: .
CDR3 protein: CASSQTVQETQYF
CDR3 DNA: TGTGCCAGCAGTCAGACGGTTCAAGAGACCCAGTACTTC

J gene: TRBJ1-4
D gene: .
V gene: TRBV5-1
clone size: .
CDR3 protein: CASSLGETNEKLFF
CDR3 DNA: TGCGCCAGCAGCTTGGGGGAAACTAATGAAAAACTGTTTTTT

J gene: TRBJ2-7
D gene: TRBD2
V gene: TRBV7-8
clone size: .
CDR3 protein: CASSELAGEVYEQYF
CDR3 DNA: TGTGCCAGCAGCGAACTAGCGGGAGAGGTTTACGAGCAGTACTTC

J gene: TRBJ2-3
D gene: .
V gene: TRBV18
clone size: few
CDR3 protein: CASSPGGASTDTQYF
CDR3 DNA: TGTGCCAGCTCACCTGGCGGGGCCTCCACAGATACGCAGTATTTT

J gene: TRBJ2-7
D gene: .
V gene: TRBV9
clone size: .
CDR3 protein: CASSFSSDFGNEQYF
CDR3 DNA: TGTGCCAGCAGCTTTAGTAGCGACTTCGGGAACGAGCAGTACTTC

J gene: TRBJ2-4
D gene: TRBD1
V gene: TRBV7-9
clone size: once
CDR3 protein: CASSRDLGQGENIQYF
CDR3 DNA: TGTGCCAGCAGCCGAGACCTAGGACAGGGGGAAAACATTCAGTACTTC

J gene: TRBJ2-1
D gene: TRBD2
V gene: TRBV7-6
clone size: .
CDR3 protein: CASSLGSLAGRVNEQFF
CDR3 DNA: TGTGCCAGCAGCTTAGGTTCCCTAGCGGGGAGGGTCAATGAGCAGTTCTTC

J gene: TRBJ2-7
D gene: TRBD1
V gene: TRBV5-5
clone size: .
CDR3 protein: CASSLATDRDYEQYF
CDR3 DNA: TGTGCCAGCAGCTTGGCCACGGACAGGGACTACGAGCAGTACTTC

J gene: TRBJ1-5
D gene: TRBD1
V gene: TRBV28
clone size: .
CDR3 protein: CASSTGQGQGNQPQHF
CDR3 DNA: TGTGCCAGCAGTACCGGACAGGGTCAAGGAAATCAGCCCCAGCATTTT

J gene: TRBJ2-7
D gene: TRBD1
V gene: TRBV28
clone size: .
CDR3 protein: CASSFKTGGGFEQYF
CDR3 DNA: TGTGCCAGCAGTTTCAAAACAGGGGGCGGTTTCGAGCAGTACTTC

J gene: TRBJ2-7
D gene: TRBD1
V gene: TRBV3-1/TRBV3-2
clone size: .
CDR3 protein: CASSLRQGAYEQYF
CDR3 DNA: TGTGCCAGCAGCCTCCGACAGGGGGCCTACGAGCAGTACTTC

J gene: TRBJ1-2
D gene: .
V gene: TRBV19
clone size: .
CDR3 protein: CASSIGPSGCTF
CDR3 DNA: TGTGCCAGTAGTATTGGACCCTCGGGCTGCACCTTC

J gene: TRBJ2-1
D gene: TRBD2
V gene: TRBV19
clone size: .
CDR3 protein: CASSIGEASGKVFF
CDR3 DNA: TGTGCCAGTAGTATAGGGGAGGCTAGCGGGAAGGTGTTCTTC

J gene: TRBJ1-2
D gene: .
V gene: TRBV7-8
clone size: .
CDR3 protein: CASSPRRTYYGYTF
CDR3 DNA: TGTGCCAGCAGCCCTAGAAGGACTTACTATGGCTACACCTTC

J gene: TRBJ2-7
D gene: .
V gene: TRBV10-1
clone size: .
CDR3 protein: CASSKGGGEQYF
CDR3 DNA: TGCGCCAGCAGCAAAGGAGGGGGCGAGCAGTACTTC

J gene: TRBJ1-3
D gene: .
V gene: TRBV4-1
clone size: .
CDR3 protein: CASSQDPYGGNTIYF
CDR3 DNA: TGCGCCAGCAGCCAAGACCCCTATGGGGGAAACACCATATATTTT

J gene: TRBJ1-4
D gene: .
V gene: TRBV15
clone size: .
CDR3 protein: CATSIGRRANEKLFF
CDR3 DNA: TGTGCCACCAGCATAGGACGACGGGCTAATGAAAAACTGTTTTTT

J gene: TRBJ1-6
D gene: .
V gene: TRBV19
clone size: .
CDR3 protein: CASSPGSSYNSPLHF
CDR3 DNA: TGTGCCAGTAGTCCGGGGAGCTCCTATAATTCACCCCTCCACTTT

J gene: TRBJ1-2
D gene: .
V gene: TRBV6-5
clone size: .
CDR3 protein: CASSYSQTVYGYTF
CDR3 DNA: TGTGCCAGCAGTTACTCCCAGACCGTCTATGGCTACACCTTC

J gene: TRBJ2-7
D gene: TRBD1
V gene: TRBV7-8
clone size: .
CDR3 protein: CASSLHETGGGYEQYF
CDR3 DNA: TGTGCCAGCAGCTTACATGAGACAGGGGGAGGCTACGAGCAGTACTTC

J gene: TRBJ1-2
D gene: TRBD1
V gene: TRBV30
clone size: .
CDR3 protein: CACSPGQGYANYGYTF
CDR3 DNA: TGTGCCTGTTCTCCGGGACAGGGCTACGCTAACTATGGCTACACCTTC

J gene: TRBJ2-1
D gene: TRBD1
V gene: TRBV28
clone size: .
CDR3 protein: CASSSLGIGTGRPNEQFF
CDR3 DNA: TGTGCCAGCAGTTCCCTGGGGATAGGGACAGGGCGTCCCAATGAGCAGTTCTTC